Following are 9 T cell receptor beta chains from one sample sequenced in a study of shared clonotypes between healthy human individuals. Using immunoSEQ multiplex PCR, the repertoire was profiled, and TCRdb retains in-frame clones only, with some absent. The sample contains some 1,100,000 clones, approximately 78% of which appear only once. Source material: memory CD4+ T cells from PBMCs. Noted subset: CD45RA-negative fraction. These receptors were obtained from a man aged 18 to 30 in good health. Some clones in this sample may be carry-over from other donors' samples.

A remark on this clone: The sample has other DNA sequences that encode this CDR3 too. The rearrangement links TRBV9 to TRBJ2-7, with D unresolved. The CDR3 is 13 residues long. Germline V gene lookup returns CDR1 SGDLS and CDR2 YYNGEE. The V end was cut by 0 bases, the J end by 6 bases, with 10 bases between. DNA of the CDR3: TGTGCCAGCAGCGTAGACCCGACCGGCGAGCAGTACTTC. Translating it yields CASSVDPTGEQYF.

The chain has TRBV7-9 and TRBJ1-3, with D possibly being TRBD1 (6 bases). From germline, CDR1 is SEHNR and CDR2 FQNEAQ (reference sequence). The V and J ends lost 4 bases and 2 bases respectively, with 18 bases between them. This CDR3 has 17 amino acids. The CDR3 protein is CASSSKGRDKTGNTIYF. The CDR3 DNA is TGTGCCAGCAGCTCTAAAGGCCGGGACAAAACTGGAAACACCATATATTTT.

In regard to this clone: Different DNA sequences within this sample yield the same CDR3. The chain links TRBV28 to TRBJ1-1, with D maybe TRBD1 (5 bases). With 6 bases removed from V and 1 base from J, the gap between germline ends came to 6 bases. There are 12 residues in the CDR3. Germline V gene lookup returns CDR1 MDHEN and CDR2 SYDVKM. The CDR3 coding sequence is TGTGCCAGCAGAACAGGGAACACTGAAGCTTTCTTT. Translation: CASRTGNTEAFF.

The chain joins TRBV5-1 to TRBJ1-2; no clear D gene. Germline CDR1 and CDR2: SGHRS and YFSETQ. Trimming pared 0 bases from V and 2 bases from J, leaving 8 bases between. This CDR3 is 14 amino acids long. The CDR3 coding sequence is TGCGCCAGCAGCTTGGCGATTGGAAACTATGGCTACACCTTC. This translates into CASSLAIGNYGYTF.

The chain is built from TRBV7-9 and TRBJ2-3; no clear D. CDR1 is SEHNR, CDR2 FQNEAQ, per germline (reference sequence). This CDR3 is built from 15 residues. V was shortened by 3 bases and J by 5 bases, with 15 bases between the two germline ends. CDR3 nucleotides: TGTGCCAGCAGCTTCGCCTTTTCGGGTAAAGATACGCAGTATTTT. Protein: CASSFAFSGKDTQYF.

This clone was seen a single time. The CDR3 bases are TGTGCCTGGGCACCTGGGATAAACACTGAAGCTTTCTTT. Amino acids: CAWAPGINTEAFF. The chain links TRBV30 to TRBJ1-1; D is uncertain. The ends were cut back, 5 bases at V and 2 bases at J, with 12 bases in the middle. This CDR3 spans 13 amino acids. The V gene's germline CDR1 is GTSNPN and CDR2 SVGIG (reference sequence).

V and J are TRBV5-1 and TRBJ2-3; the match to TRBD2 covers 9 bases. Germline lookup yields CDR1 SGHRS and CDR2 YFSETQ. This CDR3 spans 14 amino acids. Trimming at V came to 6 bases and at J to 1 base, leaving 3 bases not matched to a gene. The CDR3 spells CASTRTSGTDTQYF. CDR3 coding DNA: TGCGCCAGCACCCGGACTAGCGGCACAGATACGCAGTATTTT.

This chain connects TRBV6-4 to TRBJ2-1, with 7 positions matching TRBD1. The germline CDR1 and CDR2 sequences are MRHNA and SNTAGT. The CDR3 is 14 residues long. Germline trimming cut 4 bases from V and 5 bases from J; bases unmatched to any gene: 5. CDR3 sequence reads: CASSVPGQHNEQFF. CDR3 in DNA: TGTGCCAGCAGTGTTCCGGGACAGCACAATGAGCAGTTCTTC.

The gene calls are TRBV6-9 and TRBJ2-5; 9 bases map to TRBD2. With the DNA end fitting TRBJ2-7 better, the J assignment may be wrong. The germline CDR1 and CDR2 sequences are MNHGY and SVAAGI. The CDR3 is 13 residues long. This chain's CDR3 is CASNPSGTYEQYF. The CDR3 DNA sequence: TGTGCCAGCAACCCTAGCGGGACTTACGAGCAGTACTTC.